This T cell receptor (beta chain) was profiled in a study of siplizumab effects on memory and regulatory T cells (dated by TCRdb to the late 2010s). General notes on the study: The effect of the anti-CD2 antibody siplizumab on alloreactive T-cell subsets was examined in allogeneic mixed lymphocyte reactions constructed from human PBMCs. The paper's findings and limits, for the study overall: Sequences below about 10^-5 frequency were poorly captured, so only a minor fraction of alloreactive clones could be mapped to unstimulated subsets. Among mappable alloreactive CD4+ clones, an average Treg-derived fraction of 68.8% was observed with siplizumab, compared with approximately 25% in control reactions. No functional confirmation was obtained for the suppressive function of proliferating Tregs from siplizumab cultures. Unstimulated naive T cells appeared more diverse than memory T cells, and naive cells seemed to contribute substantially to the alloresponse. The cumulative frequency of alloreactive sequences that could be traced back to unstimulated CD4+ memory T cells was significantly reduced by siplizumab. For roughly 80-95% of proliferating CD4+ or CD8+ clones, no naive or memory phenotype could be assigned.

TCRbeta CDR3 sequencing was performed on sorted unstimulated T cells and on proliferating T cells recovered from mixed lymphocyte reactions. Fresh whole blood from approximately 10 HLA-typed healthy donors was used to isolate PBMCs. To map where alloreactive clones came from, unstimulated CD4+ non-regulatory T cells were FACS-sorted. V is cut by 3 bases and J by 7 bases, and the space between the germline ends is 18 bases. For CDR1 and CDR2, the germline V gene lists MGHRA and YSYEKL. Counted from cysteine to phenylalanine, this CDR3 has 15 amino acids. Of all the DNA, just the CDR3 is kept, 45 bases in frame from base 1. Worth noting for this clone: It lacks a known antigen. Base qualities are not provided; no much larger clone lies one nucleotide away.

Libraries were built with the immunoSEQ multiplex PCR assay. About 10^5 TCR templates per sample were assayed by the deep sequencing platform. Genomic DNA extracted from sorted T cells was used for TCRbeta CDR3 sequencing. As for the authors' bioinformatics: Clonal analysis of TCRbeta CDR3 data was done in the R programming language. Alloreactive CD4+ and CD8+ clones were defined by comparing unstimulated samples with post-reaction CFSE-low samples. Regulatory or non-regulatory origin of alloreactive CD4+ clones was assigned by matching sequences to the sorted unstimulated Treg and non-Treg repertoires. TCRdb stores this immuneACCESS table with in-frame sequences only. Part of the clones is absent; in the studies checked, under half of the shortfall reflects unresolved V genes, and no reason is known for the rest. That table is the source of V, J and clone size, and D and trimming were worked out from the DNA. The sample profile shows roughly 92,000 clones; 94% of them were found once. The ten largest clones take up around 0.3% of the sample.

Material for sequencing was non-Treg CD4+ T cells sorted from blood. The cell subset or site label here, explained by the study, means: FACS-sorted unstimulated CD4+ non-regulatory T cells. The V and J segments used are TRBV4-1 and TRBJ1-2; no confident D gene assignment can be made. The sequence was obtained from a human donor in good health. The sequenced DNA: TGCGCCAGCAGCCAGGGCCCCGAAGTAGGAAGTGGCTACACCTTC. The encoded protein is CASSQGPEVGSGYTF.